The entry that follows covers one T cell receptor beta chain sequence. The sample is drawn from a study of blood T cell repertoires in COVID-19. Study-level information: The origin of the acute and convalescent COVID-19 samples was the United States, Italy and Spain. PBMCs, B-cell-depleted T cells, or T cells were the source of the cDNA or gDNA that made up the material.

The table came from immunoSEQ multiplex PCR; TCRdb's copy has only in-frame clones and leaves some out. Altogether 200,000 to 300,000 clones are present, approximately 82% being singletons, with the ten largest covering around 2.4%. This CDR3 comprises 14 residues. From germline, CDR1 is SGHDN and CDR2 FVKESK. V was clipped by 0 bases and J by 0 bases, with 5 bases between them. This chain links TRBV14 with TRBJ1-2; no clear D. Sequenced: peripheral blood. The sequence was obtained from a man aged 35 to 55 who had recovered from COVID-19. The CDR3 is CASSQDFANYGYTF. CDR3 sequence (DNA): TGTGCCAGCAGCCAAGATTTCGCTAACTATGGCTACACCTTC.